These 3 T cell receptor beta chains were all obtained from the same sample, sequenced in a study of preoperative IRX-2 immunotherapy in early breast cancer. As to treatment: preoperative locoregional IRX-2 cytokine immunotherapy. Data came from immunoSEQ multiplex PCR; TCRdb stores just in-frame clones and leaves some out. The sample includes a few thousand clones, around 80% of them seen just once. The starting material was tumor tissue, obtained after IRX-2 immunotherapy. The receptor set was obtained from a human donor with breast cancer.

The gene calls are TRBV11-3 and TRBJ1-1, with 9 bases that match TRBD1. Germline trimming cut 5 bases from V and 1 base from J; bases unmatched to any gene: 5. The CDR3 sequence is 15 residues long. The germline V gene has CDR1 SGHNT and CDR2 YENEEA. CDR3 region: CASSPRQGENTEAFF. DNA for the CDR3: TGTGCCAGCAGCCCTCGACAGGGGGAGAACACTGAAGCTTTCTTT. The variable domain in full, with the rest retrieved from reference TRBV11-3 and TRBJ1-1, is EAGVVQSPRYKIIEKKQPVAFWCNPISGHNTLYWYLQNLGQGPELLIRYENEEAVDDSQLPKDRFSAERLKGVDSTLKIQPAELGDSAVYLCASSPRQGENTEAFFGQGTRLTVV.

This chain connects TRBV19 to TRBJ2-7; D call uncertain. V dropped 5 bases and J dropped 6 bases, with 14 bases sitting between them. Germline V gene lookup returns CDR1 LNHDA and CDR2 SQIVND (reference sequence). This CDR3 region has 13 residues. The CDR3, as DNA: TGTGCCAGTAGTCCCGACGGCTTGAGCGAGCAGTACTTC. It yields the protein CASSPDGLSEQYF.

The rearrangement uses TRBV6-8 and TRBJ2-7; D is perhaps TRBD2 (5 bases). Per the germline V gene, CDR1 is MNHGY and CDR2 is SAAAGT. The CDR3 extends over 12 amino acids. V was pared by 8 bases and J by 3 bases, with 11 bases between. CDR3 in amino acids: CASSPGNYEQYF. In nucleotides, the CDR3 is TGTGCCAGCTCGCCGGGGAACTACGAGCAGTACTTC.